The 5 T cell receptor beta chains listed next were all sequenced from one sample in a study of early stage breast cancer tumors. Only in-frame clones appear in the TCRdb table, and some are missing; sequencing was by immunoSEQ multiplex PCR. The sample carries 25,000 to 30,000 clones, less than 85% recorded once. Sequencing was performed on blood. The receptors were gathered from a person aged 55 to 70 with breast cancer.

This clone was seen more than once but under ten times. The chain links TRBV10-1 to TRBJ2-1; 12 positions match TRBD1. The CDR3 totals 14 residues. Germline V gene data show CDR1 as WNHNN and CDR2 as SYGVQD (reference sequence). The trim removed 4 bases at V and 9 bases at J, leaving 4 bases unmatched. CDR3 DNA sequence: TGCGCCAGCAGTGTGGGACAGGGGGCGGCTGAGCAGTTCTTC. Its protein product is CASSVGQGAAEQFF.

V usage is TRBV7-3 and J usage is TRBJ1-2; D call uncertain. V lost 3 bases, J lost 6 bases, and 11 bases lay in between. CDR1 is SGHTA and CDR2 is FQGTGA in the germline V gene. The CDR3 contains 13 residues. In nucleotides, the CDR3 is TGTGCCAGCAGCTTCCAAGAGGGTCATGGCTACACCTTC. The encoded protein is CASSFQEGHGYTF.

CDR3 protein: CASSASGSVTTGELFF. The CDR3 nucleotides read TGTGCCAGCAGCGCTAGCGGGAGCGTGACCACCGGGGAGCTGTTTTTT. The V gene is TRBV9, the J gene TRBJ2-2; 10 bases are a match to TRBD2. The CDR3 contains 16 residues. Germline V gene data show CDR1 as SGDLS and CDR2 as YYNGEE. V shed 3 bases and J 4 bases; nucleotides not matched to a gene: 6.

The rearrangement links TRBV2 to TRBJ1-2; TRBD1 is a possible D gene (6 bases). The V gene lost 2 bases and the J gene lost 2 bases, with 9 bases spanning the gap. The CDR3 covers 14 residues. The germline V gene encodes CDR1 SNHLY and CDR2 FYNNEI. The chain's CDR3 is CASSEFRGNYGYTF. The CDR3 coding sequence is TGTGCCAGCAGTGAATTCAGGGGAAACTATGGCTACACCTTC.

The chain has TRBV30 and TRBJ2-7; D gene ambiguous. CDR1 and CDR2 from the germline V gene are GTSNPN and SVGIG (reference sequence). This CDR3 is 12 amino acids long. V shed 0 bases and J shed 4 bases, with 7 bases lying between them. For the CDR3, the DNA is TGTGCCTGGAGTGTACGGTTTTACGAGCAGTACTTC. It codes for CAWSVRFYEQYF.